The T cell receptor beta chain under discussion was sequenced for a study of blood T cell repertoires in COVID-19 (dated by TCRdb to 2020 to 2021). Broadly, across the study: Samples from collaborators originated in the United States, Italy and Spain and spanned both the acute and convalescent phases of COVID-19. A de-identified subject ID, COVID-19 status, age in years and sex were almost always included in the sample metadata. The repertoires were released in a freely available public database intended as a resource for research on the immune response to SARS-CoV-2. Samples came from the ongoing ImmuneRACE study (first 160 participants) plus 1,254 subjects from 6 global collaborators. Where available, HLA class I and class II types were taken from metadata supplied by the sample provider and were not determined by assay-based typing. The prospective study material was composed of cDNA or gDNA derived from T cells, B-cell-depleted T cells, or PBMCs. The dataset comprised deeply sampled blood TCRbeta repertoires from subjects exposed to, actively infected with, or recovered from COVID-19.

As concerns this clone: Its specific antigen is unknown. It has no much larger one-base neighbor in the sample; base qualities were not kept.

The CDR3 spans 15 residues, from the cysteine through the phenylalanine. Kept here is only the CDR3 DNA, which spans 45 bases and is read in frame from base 1. From a lookup of the germline V gene, CDR1 and CDR2 are SGHTA and FQGNSA. Trimming at the junction amounts to 0 bases on V and 0 bases on J, and the germline ends lie 8 bases apart. General conclusions and limits of the study: The quantity of clinical and demographic metadata differed by source and by participant and was supplied without curation.

The immunoSEQ Assay, a bias-controlled multiplex PCR, was used to amplify TCRbeta CDR3 regions from genomic DNA. Regarding the original processing steps: Within the assay, amplification of reference gene primers was used to estimate how many nucleated cells each sample contained. To quantify the absolute abundance of each unique TCRbeta CDR3 rearrangement, sequence reads were collapsed and filtered. For each sample, productive Simpson clonality was calculated as the square root of Simpson's diversity index over productive rearrangements. TCRdb's version of the immuneACCESS table is confined to in-frame rearrangements and falls short of the full clone set. An unresolved V gene accounts for under half of the shortfall where checked; the remainder is of unknown origin. The DNA gave D and trimming, while V, J and clone size come from that table. The sample includes 150,000 or so clones, with roughly 78% observed a single time. The ten largest clones add up to 12% to 15% of the sample.

Each collaborating institution followed its own protocols to collect whole blood in K2EDTA tubes. For TCRbeta analysis, collaborator samples were shipped as frozen whole blood, as isolated PBMCs, or as DNA extracted from either sample type. In this chain, TRBV7-2 is recombined with TRBJ1-2; the D gene is unclear. The receptor was isolated from a human donor with acute or convalescent COVID-19. The donor label of this sample is uncertain. Sequencing was done on a sample of peripheral blood. CDR3 reads: CASSLAGSPNYGYTF. The DNA reads TGTGCCAGCAGCTTAGCGGGGAGCCCTAACTATGGCTACACCTTC. With the rest looked up from the reference TRBV7-2 and TRBJ1-2 genes rather than sequenced, the full variable domain is GAGVSQSPSNKVTEKGKDVELRCDPISGHTALYWYRQSLGQGLEFLIYFQGNSAPDKSGLPSDRFSAERTGGSVSTLTIQRTQQEDSAVYLCASSLAGSPNYGYTFGSGTRLTVV.